This T cell receptor (beta chain) was profiled in a study of identical twins listed by TCRdb under 2016. Context from the whole study: TCR alpha and beta repertoires from monozygotic twins, unrelated adults of various ages and cord blood were deep-sequenced to test whether fetal clonotypes persist. To rule out contamination, the twin experiments were replicated at different times with different library preparation protocols. The full study reports these points: In beta out-of-frame sequences, excess twin sharing was weaker, because having fewer shared sequences lowered the signal-to-noise ratio. Compared with coincidental sharing between unrelated individuals, out-of-frame TCR alpha sequences shared between twins had an excess of sequences with low generation probability. Fewer insertions were carried by abundant cord blood beta clonotypes, a similar but weaker trend appeared in young adult naive repertoires, and no such trend appeared in memory repertoires. Zero-insertion analyses could be partly confounded by invariant T cells such as MAIT and iNKT, though diverse VJ usage argued against such confounding for most clonotypes. Recombination models systematically underestimated out-of-frame TCR alpha sharing in monozygotic twins but agreed with sharing between unrelated individuals. Because the same donors could not be followed over many years, the conclusions depended on cross-sectional statistical analysis.

Every donor was a healthy Caucasian. The twin cohort consisted of three pairs of female monozygotic twins, all aged roughly 18 to 30 years. The RNA used for TCR libraries was isolated from peripheral blood mononuclear cells. Library creation used 5' RACE. Sequencing took place on an Illumina HiSeq 2000. A universal primer binding site was introduced by template switching, and a unique molecular identifier was present in the final cDNA, enabling accurate counting of TCR cDNA molecules. First-strand cDNA for TCR alpha and beta chains was synthesized from specific primers in the conserved constant-segment region. To control for contamination, every cDNA library carried two barcodes: a SMART-Mk sample barcode plus Illumina barcodes. TruSeq adapter sequences, together with Illumina sample barcodes, were added in two successive PCR steps. TCR alpha and beta cDNA libraries were sequenced on the Illumina HiSeq platform with custom primers. In the paper's pipeline: Raw reads were processed with MiGEC to extract unique molecular identifiers, and MiXCR was used to determine CDR3 positions. Recombination models were inferred per individual with the repgenHMM and IGoR tools using an EM algorithm. Shared clonotype analysis was performed with the tcR package in R, normalizing sharing by the product of cloneset sizes. To study raw recombination free of thymic and clonal selection effects, out-of-frame nonproductive sequences were analyzed. Starting from the raw public reads, TCRdb applied fastp trimming at Q25, assembled clones with MiXCR and retained in-frame beta chains. For every CDR3 protein sequence, its rows merge into one entry that carries the most common genes and DNA. The V and J calls were determined by TCRdb, not by the authors. Across this sample there are more than 600,000 distinct CDR3 sequences, with around a sixth seen only once. The ten biggest clones cover about 12% of the sample.

This clonotype was counted only a few times. The antigen this receptor binds is unknown. One base away there is no much larger clone; base qualities are not given. CDR1 and CDR2 were assigned from the germline V gene as ENHRY and SYGVKD. V lost 10 bases and J lost 8 bases, and the count of bases not matched to a germline gene is 18. The CDR3 has 18 amino acids, counting the end cysteine and phenylalanine. Left in the record is the CDR3 DNA by itself, 54 bases read in frame from the first base. In addition, the sample was reused for a study of T cells expressing NK-cell markers. The second study's paper adds: Several donors provided sorted CD3+CD56+NKG2C+, CD3+CD56+NKG2C- and CD3+CD56-NKG2C+ T-cell subsets, whose TCR beta-chain repertoires were profiled. Among the eight sequenced donors, seven were HCMV-seropositive and one was HCMV-seronegative. In several experiments an anti-gammadeltaTCR antibody was added to restrict sorting to alphabetaTCR-expressing T cells. In more than five donors, the dominant CD3+CD56+NKG2C+ clonotypes were found to rank among the top 10 CD8+ clonotypes and to make up about 1.0-8% of CD8+ T cells. Those dominant clonotypes were again the most abundant among CD3+CD56-NKG2C+ cells in a few donors, at roughly 25-60.1%. Whether the expanded NKG2C-expressing T cell clones were specific for HCMV antigens remained unclear. All eight donors whose samples were sequenced were randomly selected healthy volunteers, three of them men and five women. HCMV serostatus was determined by detecting HCMV-specific IgG in serum with a commercial ELISA kit. For five to seven donors, bulk peripheral blood T-cell repertoires were also sequenced from unsorted PBMC. MIGEC was used to demultiplex reads and group the reads by UMI, and MiTCR was used to assemble and quantify clonotypes. Only TCR cDNA sequences supported by at least two reads were kept to exclude erroneous sequences. The tcR package was used for downstream repertoire analysis, and clonotypes were matched across fractions by CDR3 nucleotide sequence plus V segment. VDJmatch was used to annotate antigen specificity against VDJdb, with one amino acid substitution allowed in CDR3.

Sequences were obtained from PBMCs. This chain is built from TRBV10-3 and TRBJ2-1; 15 bases in between match TRBD2. This TCR was recovered from a woman aged 18-29 years in good health. The CDR3 protein sequence reads: CATVDPVGTSGGRYEQFF. The DNA is TGTGCCACCGTCGACCCCGTCGGGACTAGCGGGGGGAGGTATGAGCAGTTCTTC.